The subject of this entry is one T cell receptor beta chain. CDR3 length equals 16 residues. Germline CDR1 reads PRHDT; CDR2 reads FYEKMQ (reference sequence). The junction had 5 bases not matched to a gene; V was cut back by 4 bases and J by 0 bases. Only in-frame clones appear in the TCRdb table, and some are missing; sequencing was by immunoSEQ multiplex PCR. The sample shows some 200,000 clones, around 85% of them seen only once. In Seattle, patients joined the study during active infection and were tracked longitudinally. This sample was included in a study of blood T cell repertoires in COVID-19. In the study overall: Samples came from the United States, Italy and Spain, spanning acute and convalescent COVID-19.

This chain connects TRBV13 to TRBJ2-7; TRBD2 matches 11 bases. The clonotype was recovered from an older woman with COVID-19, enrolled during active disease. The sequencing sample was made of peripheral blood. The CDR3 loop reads CASSSTSGRFSYEQYF. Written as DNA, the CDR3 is TGTGCCAGCAGCTCAACTAGCGGGAGATTCTCCTACGAGCAGTACTTC. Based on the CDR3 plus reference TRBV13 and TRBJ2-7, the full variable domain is AAGVIQSPRHLIKEKRETATLKCYPIPRHDTVYWYQQGPGQDPQFLISFYEKMQSDKGSIPDRFSAQQFSDYHSELNMSSLELGDSALYFCASSSTSGRFSYEQYFGPGTRLTVT.